This T cell receptor (beta chain) originates from a study of blood T cell repertoires in COVID-19 (dated by TCRdb to about 2020). Notes on the research overall: Samples covering the acute and convalescent phases of COVID-19 were provided by collaborators in the United States, Italy and Spain. The prospective study material was composed of cDNA or gDNA derived from T cells, B-cell-depleted T cells, or PBMCs. Subjects who had been exposed to COVID-19, were actively infected with it, or had recovered from it provided the deeply sampled blood TCRbeta repertoires that made up the dataset. The repertoires were made available in a free public database intended to serve as a resource for research on the immune response to SARS-CoV-2. The samples were drawn from two sources: the first 160 participants of the ongoing ImmuneRACE study, and 1,000 to 1,500 subjects contributed by 6 global collaborators. The sample metadata nearly always contained a de-identified subject ID, COVID-19 status, age in years and sex. Where available, HLA class I and class II types were obtained from metadata supplied by the sample provider rather than from assay-based typing.

Whole blood was collected in K2EDTA tubes by collaborating institutions according to the institutions' own protocols. Collaborator samples were shipped for TCRbeta analysis as frozen whole blood, isolated PBMCs, or DNA extracted from either sample type. What the work shows at the level of the full study, not this receptor alone: How much clinical and demographic metadata was included differed by source and by participant, and the metadata was provided uncurated.

TCRbeta CDR3 regions were amplified from genomic DNA using the immunoSEQ Assay, a bias-controlled multiplex PCR. On the study's bioinformatics: The number of nucleated cells in each sample was estimated by amplification of reference gene primers within the assay. Sequence reads were collapsed and filtered to measure the absolute abundance of every unique TCRbeta CDR3 rearrangement. For each sample, productive Simpson clonality was calculated as the square root of Simpson's diversity index across productive rearrangements. The clones in this table, taken by TCRdb from immuneACCESS, are in-frame only. Not every clone is retained; where verified, under half of the shortfall comes from an unresolved V gene, and the cause of the rest is unknown. Clone size and V and J calls were adopted from that table, with D and trimming inferred from the DNA. Present in this sample are about 88,000 clones, more than 75% of which were seen just once. Roughly 25% of the sample is taken by the ten largest.

This clone was counted a single time. Its antigen remains unidentified. Base quality data are lacking; no much larger clone is found one base away. From a lookup of the germline V gene, CDR1 and CDR2 are MDHEN and SYDVKM. The CDR3 has 14 amino acids, counting the end cysteine and phenylalanine. Solely the CDR3 DNA is kept, with 42 bases framed from the first base. V is cut back by 6 bases and J by 1 base, with 3 bases in the junction unmatched. The chain is made from TRBV28 and TRBJ2-7, with 10 middle bases fitting TRBD1. Material for sequencing was peripheral blood. The receptor comes from a human donor in a cohort sampled during active COVID-19. The CDR3 region reads CASSRDRGSYEQYF. The sequence in DNA is TGTGCCAGCAGCCGGGACAGGGGTTCCTACGAGCAGTACTTC.